One and the same sample provided the 13 T cell receptor beta chains below, sequenced in a study of T cells in Graves' hyperthyroidism and ophthalmopathy. From RNA transcripts, TCR beta CDR3 regions were amplified. The HTBI set primed first-round TCR CDR3 RT-PCR. TCRdb processed the multiplex PCR reads anew with MiXCR; each CDR3 protein has one entry. The sample consists of over 500,000 distinct CDR3 sequences, around 13% of them appearing once. Sequencing used blood. The source of these receptors is a middle-aged woman with Graves' hyperthyroidism.

The genes are TRBV18 and TRBJ1-1, with D unresolved. The V end lost 3 bases, the J end lost 3 bases, and 14 bases lay between the germline ends. The CDR3 consists of 15 residues. Germline V gene data show CDR1 as KGHSH and CDR2 as LQKENI. The CDR3 nucleotides are TGTGCCAGCTCACCTCGGACGGCTTTTGACACTGAAGCTTTCTTT. Translation gives CASSPRTAFDTEAFF.

This clonotype showed up many times. V usage is TRBV3-1 and J usage is TRBJ2-7; 7 bases match TRBD1. Trimming at V came to 8 bases and at J to 6 bases, leaving 1 base not matched to a gene. The CDR3 runs to 10 residues. Germline assignment: CDR1 LGHDT and CDR2 YNNKEL (reference sequence). CDR3 nucleotides: TGTGCCAGCGGGGACAGCGAGCAGTACTTC. Its translation is CASGDSEQYF.

The chain combines TRBV24-1 with TRBJ1-2, with 7 bases lining up with TRBD1. This CDR3 is built from 13 residues. The ends lost 4 bases at V and 2 bases at J; junction bases unmatched: 0. Looked up from germline, CDR1 is KGHDR and CDR2 is SFDVKD. CDR3 residues: CATSETGNYGYTF. The CDR3 DNA reads as TGTGCCACCAGTGAGACAGGGAACTATGGCTACACCTTC.

Only a few counts were recorded for this clonotype. The chain employs TRBV6-1 and TRBJ2-5; a weak D match, TRBD1 (5 bases). Trimming took off 4 bases at V and 5 bases at J, with 14 bases between the two ends. The CDR3 is made up of 14 amino acids. Looked up from germline, CDR1 is MNHNS and CDR2 is SASEGT. This chain's CDR3 is CASSVAGKKETQYF. The CDR3 bases are TGTGCCAGCAGTGTGGCAGGGAAGAAGGAGACCCAGTACTTC.

In its sample, this clonotype was seen many times. The chain has TRBV11-2 and TRBJ1-6; TRBD1 agrees at 10 bases. The CDR3 has 17 residues. Germline CDR1 and CDR2: SGHAT and FQNNGV. Trimming cost V 4 bases and J 8 bases; bases outside gene matches: 11. CDR3 sequence reads: CASSSYRDRGSHSPLHF. The CDR3 region has the DNA TGTGCCAGCAGCTCGTACCGGGACAGGGGTTCACATTCACCCCTCCACTTT.

The chain uses TRBV4-2 and TRBJ2-3; weak D call: TRBD2 (5 bases). Germline values: CDR1 LGHNA, CDR2 YNFKEQ. Trimming cost V 0 bases and J 2 bases, with 15 bases left between them. This CDR3 is 17 amino acids long. The CDR3 loop reads CASSQELGSGLTDTQYF. The CDR3 coding sequence is TGTGCCAGCAGCCAAGAACTAGGAAGTGGGCTCACAGATACGCAGTATTTT.

In this sample, this clonotype turned up many times. This chain links TRBV5-1 with TRBJ1-1; TRBD1 matches 7 bases. CDR1 SGHRS and CDR2 YFSETQ come from the germline V gene. The CDR3 has 14 residues. V gave up 4 bases and J gave up 3 bases; unmatched junction bases: 6. Here the CDR3 DNA reads TGCGCCAGCAGCGTAGGGGGCGCCGACACTGAAGCTTTCTTT. Translation: CASSVGGADTEAFF.

The chain recombines TRBV19 with TRBJ1-1; D is undetermined. Trimming took off 5 bases at V and 2 bases at J, with 15 bases between the two ends. CDR1 and CDR2 (germline): LNHDA, SQIVND (reference sequence). The CDR3 is 15 residues long. The DNA of the CDR3 is TGTGCCAGTAGTCCAGAACCTAACTTCAACACTGAAGCTTTCTTT. Residues: CASSPEPNFNTEAFF.

This clonotype was observed many times. V is TRBV6-1 and J is TRBJ1-5; D gene ambiguous. The CDR3 totals 13 residues. The V end lost 6 bases, the J end lost 0 bases, and 6 bases lay between the germline ends. Per the germline V gene, CDR1 is MNHNS and CDR2 is SASEGT. CDR3 amino acids: CASRVDSNQPQHF. The CDR3, as DNA: TGTGCCAGCAGGGTAGATAGCAATCAGCCCCAGCATTTT.

The V gene is TRBV2, the J gene TRBJ2-1; 7 nucleotides agree with TRBD2. CDR3 length: 15 residues. Per the germline V gene, CDR1 is SNHLY and CDR2 is FYNNEI. Germline trimming cut 6 bases from V and 5 bases from J; bases unmatched to any gene: 10. The CDR3 nucleotides read TGTGCCAGCAGAAAAGGGAGGGCCGCGGACAATGAGCAGTTCTTC. Protein product: CASRKGRAADNEQFF.

This clonotype was detected a few times. The J gene is TRBJ1-3, the V gene TRBV20-1, with D perhaps matching TRBD1 (6 bases). CDR3 size: 14 residues. Trimming pared 6 bases from V and 5 bases from J, leaving 17 bases between. Germline assignment: CDR1 DFQATT and CDR2 SNEGSKA (reference sequence). The CDR3 sequence: CSAGRGGARNTIYF. The CDR3 DNA is TGCAGTGCGGGTAGGGGGGGCGCTAGAAACACCATATATTTT.

The sample holds a few counts of this clonotype. A single base separates this from a much larger clone, so it may be a read error. This sequence joins TRBV6-5 and TRBJ2-2; maybe TRBD2 (8 bases). Germline CDR1 reads MNHEY; CDR2 reads SVGAGI. This CDR3 spans 17 amino acids. V was shortened by 2 bases and J by 6 bases, with 19 bases between the two germline ends. The chain's CDR3 is CASSYRWGLGGAGELFF. In DNA form, the CDR3 reads TGTGCCAGCAGTTACCGGTGGGGACTAGGGGGCGCCGGGGAGCTGTTTTTT.

This clonotype was recorded at least ten times. The chain employs TRBV19 and TRBJ2-7; TRBD2 aligns across 14 bases. The V gene's germline CDR1 is LNHDA and CDR2 SQIVND (reference sequence). The CDR3 sequence is 16 residues long. J gave up 4 bases and V 3 bases, and 5 bases lay outside the gene matches. DNA for the CDR3: TGTGCCAGTAGTATCCCCGGGACTAGCGGGAGATACGAGCAGTACTTC. It yields the protein CASSIPGTSGRYEQYF.